This paragraph covers one TCR beta chain sequence. Per the authors' pipeline: Reference gene primers were amplified, and this amplification served to estimate nucleated cell counts. The protocol was immunoSEQ multiplex PCR, while the TCRdb copy is restricted to in-frame clones and leaves out a portion. The DNA gave D and trimming, while V, J and clone size come from that table. The repertoire holds about 40,000 clones, with nearly 90% as singletons. The CDR3 is 15 residues long. With 3 bases clipped from V and 5 bases from J, the junction kept 6 bases outside the gene matches. The germline CDR1 and CDR2 sequences are LNHDA and SQIVND (reference sequence). The sample comes from a study of blood T cell repertoires in COVID-19. Turning to the study itself: Acute-phase and convalescent COVID-19 samples originated in the United States, Italy and Spain. Nucleic acid was either cDNA or gDNA, and it came from T cells, B-cell-depleted T cells, or PBMCs.

The sequence was collected from a human donor in a cohort sampled during active COVID-19. The specimen was peripheral blood. The chain is built from TRBV19 and TRBJ2-2; 7 nucleotides match TRBD1. The CDR3 nucleotides read TGTGCCAGTAGTATTACGACAGGGTGGACCGGGGAGCTGTTTTTT. The encoded protein is CASSITTGWTGELFF. Looking up the rest from reference TRBV19 and TRBJ2-2 gives the full variable domain: DGGITQSPKYLFRKEGQNVTLSCEQNLNHDAMYWYRQDPGQGLRLIYYSQIVNDFQKGDIAEGYSVSREKKESFPLTVTSAQKNPTAFYLCASSITTGWTGELFFGEGSRLTVL.